The present TCR beta chain was sequenced within a study of blood T cell repertoires in COVID-19. Study-level information: The United States, Italy and Spain provided the acute and convalescent COVID-19 samples. The cDNA or gDNA used as material had been derived from T cells, B-cell-depleted T cells, or PBMCs.

How the authors handled the data: Amplification with reference gene primers provided the estimates of nucleated cell counts. The repertoire was sequenced with immunoSEQ multiplex PCR; TCRdb's copy has only in-frame clones and lacks some. The V and J calls and clone size are taken from that table; D and trimming were inferred from the DNA. The sample holds 30,000 to 40,000 clones, less than 85% seen once. This clonotype was obtained from a man between 65 and 85 years old with acute or convalescent COVID-19. The sample comprised peripheral blood.

The CDR3 DNA reads TGTGCCAGCAGCTTTTCCGGGGGGAACTACGAGCAGTACTTC. Encoded protein: CASSFSGGNYEQYF. V gene TRBV7-9 combines with J gene TRBJ2-7, with 7 bases aligning to TRBD2. CDR1 and CDR2 from the germline V gene are SEHNR and FQNEAQ (reference sequence). The CDR3 sequence is 14 residues long. V trimming: 3 bases; J trimming: 3 bases; junction bases outside the gene matches: 5. Full variable domain (rest looked up from reference TRBV7-9 and TRBJ2-7): DTGVSQNPRHKITKRGQNVTFRCDPISEHNRLYWYRQTLGQGPEFLTYFQNEAQLEKSRLLSDRFSAERPKGSFSTLEIQRTEQGDSAMYLCASSFSGGNYEQYFGPGTRLTVT.